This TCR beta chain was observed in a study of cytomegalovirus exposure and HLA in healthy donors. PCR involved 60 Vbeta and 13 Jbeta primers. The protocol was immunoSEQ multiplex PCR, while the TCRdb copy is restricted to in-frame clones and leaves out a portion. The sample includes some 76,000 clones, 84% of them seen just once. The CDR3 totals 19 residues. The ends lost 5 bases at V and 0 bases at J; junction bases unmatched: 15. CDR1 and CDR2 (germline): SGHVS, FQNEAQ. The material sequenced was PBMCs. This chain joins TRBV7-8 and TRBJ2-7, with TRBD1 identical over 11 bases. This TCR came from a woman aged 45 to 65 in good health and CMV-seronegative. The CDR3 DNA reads TGTGCCAGCAGCGTCCGGGACAGGGGGTATGAAATAAACTCCTACGAGCAGTACTTC. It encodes CASSVRDRGYEINSYEQYF.